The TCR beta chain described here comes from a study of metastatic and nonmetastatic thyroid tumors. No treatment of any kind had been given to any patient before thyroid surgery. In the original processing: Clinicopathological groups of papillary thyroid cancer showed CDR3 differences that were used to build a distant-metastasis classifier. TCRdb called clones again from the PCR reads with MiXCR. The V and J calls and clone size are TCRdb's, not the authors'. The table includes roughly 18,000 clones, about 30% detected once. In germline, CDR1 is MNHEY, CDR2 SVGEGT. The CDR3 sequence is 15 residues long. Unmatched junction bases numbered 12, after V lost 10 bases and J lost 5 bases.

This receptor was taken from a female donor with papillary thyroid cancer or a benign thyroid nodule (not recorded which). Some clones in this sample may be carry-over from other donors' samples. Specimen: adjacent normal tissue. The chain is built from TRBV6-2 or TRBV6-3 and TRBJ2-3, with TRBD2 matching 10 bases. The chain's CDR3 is CATTRELAGIDTQYF. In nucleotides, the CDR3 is TGTGCCACCACCAGGGAACTAGCGGGAATAGATACGCAGTATTTT.